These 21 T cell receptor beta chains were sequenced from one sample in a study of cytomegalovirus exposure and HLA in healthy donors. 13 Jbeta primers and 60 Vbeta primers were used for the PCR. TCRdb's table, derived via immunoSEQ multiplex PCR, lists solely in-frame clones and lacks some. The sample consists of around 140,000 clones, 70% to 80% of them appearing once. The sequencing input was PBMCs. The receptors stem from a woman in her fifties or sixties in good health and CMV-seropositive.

The CDR3 DNA reads as TGTGCCAGCAGCAGGACAGGGAAGGCTGAAAAACTGTTTTTT. As protein: CASSRTGKAEKLFF. The chain links TRBV7-3 to TRBJ1-4, with 8 bases matching TRBD1. The CDR3 totals 14 residues. Germline-derived CDR1 and CDR2 are SGHTA and FQGTGA. The V segment lost 5 bases and the J segment 7 bases; nucleotides outside the gene matches: 6.

In nucleotides, the CDR3 is TGCAGCGTTGATGGCAACACAGATACGCAGTATTTT. It yields the protein CSVDGNTDTQYF. The V and J genes are TRBV29-1 and TRBJ2-3; D unresolved. The CDR3 has 12 residues. Trimming left V 3 bases short and J 2 bases short, with 6 bases between. Germline V gene data show CDR1 as SQVTM and CDR2 as ANQGSEA.

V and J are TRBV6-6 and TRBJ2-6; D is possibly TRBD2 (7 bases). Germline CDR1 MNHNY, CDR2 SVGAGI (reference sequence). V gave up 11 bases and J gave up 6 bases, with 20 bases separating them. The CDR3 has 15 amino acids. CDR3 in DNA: TGTGCCGGCTCCCGGGGGGCCCTTGAGGCCAACGTCCTGACTTTC. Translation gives CAGSRGALEANVLTF.

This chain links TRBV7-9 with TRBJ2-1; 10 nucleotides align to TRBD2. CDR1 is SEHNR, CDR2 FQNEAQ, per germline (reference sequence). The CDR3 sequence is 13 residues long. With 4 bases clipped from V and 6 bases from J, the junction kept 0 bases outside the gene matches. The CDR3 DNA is TGTGCCAGCAGCTGGACTAGCGGCAATGAGCAGTTCTTC. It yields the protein CASSWTSGNEQFF.

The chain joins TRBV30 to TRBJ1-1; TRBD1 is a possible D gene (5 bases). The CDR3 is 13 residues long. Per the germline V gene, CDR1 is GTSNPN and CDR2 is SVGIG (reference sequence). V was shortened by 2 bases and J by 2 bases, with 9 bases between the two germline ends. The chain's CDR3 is CAWSLQGNTEAFF. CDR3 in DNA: TGTGCCTGGAGTCTTCAGGGAAACACTGAAGCTTTCTTT. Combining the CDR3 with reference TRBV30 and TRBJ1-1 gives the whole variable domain SQTIHQWPATLVQPVGSPLSLECTVEGTSNPNLYWYRQAAGRGLQLLFYSVGIGQISSEVPQNLSASRPQDRQFILSSKKLLLSDSGFYLCAWSLQGNTEAFFGQGTRLTVV.

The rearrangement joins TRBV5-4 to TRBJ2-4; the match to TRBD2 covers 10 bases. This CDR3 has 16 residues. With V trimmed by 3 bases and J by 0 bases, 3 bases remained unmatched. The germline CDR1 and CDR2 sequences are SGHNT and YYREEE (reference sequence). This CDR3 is CASSSSGRVAKNIQYF. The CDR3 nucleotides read TGTGCCAGCAGCTCGAGCGGGAGGGTAGCCAAAAACATTCAGTACTTC.

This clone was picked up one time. The CDR3 region is CASRAGTVGGELFF. The CDR3 DNA is TGTGCCAGCAGAGCCGGGACAGTTGGCGGGGAGCTGTTTTTT. This rearrangement joins TRBV9 to TRBJ2-2; 7 nucleotides match TRBD1. Germline CDR1 is SGDLS and CDR2 is YYNGEE. The V and J ends lost 5 bases and 7 bases, in that order; junction bases with no gene match: 8. The CDR3 is 14 amino acids. Full variable domain (remainder filled in from reference TRBV9 and TRBJ2-2): DSGVTQTPKHLITATGQRVTLRCSPRSGDLSVYWYQQSLDQGLQFLIQYYNGEERAKGNILERFSAQQFPDLHSELNLSSLELGDSALYFCASRAGTVGGELFFGEGSRLTVL.

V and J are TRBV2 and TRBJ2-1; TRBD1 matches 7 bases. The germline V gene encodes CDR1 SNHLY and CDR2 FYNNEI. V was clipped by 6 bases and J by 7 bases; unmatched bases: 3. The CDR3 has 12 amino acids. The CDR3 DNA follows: TGTGCCAGCAGAACGACAGGGAATGAGCAGTTCTTC. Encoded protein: CASRTTGNEQFF.

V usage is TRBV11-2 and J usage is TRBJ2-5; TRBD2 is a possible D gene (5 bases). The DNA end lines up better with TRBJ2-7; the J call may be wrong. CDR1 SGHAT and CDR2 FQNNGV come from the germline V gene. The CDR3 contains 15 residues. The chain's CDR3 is CASSLVGDYLSEQYF. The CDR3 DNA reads TGTGCCAGCAGCTTAGTCGGAGACTATTTGAGCGAGCAGTACTTC.

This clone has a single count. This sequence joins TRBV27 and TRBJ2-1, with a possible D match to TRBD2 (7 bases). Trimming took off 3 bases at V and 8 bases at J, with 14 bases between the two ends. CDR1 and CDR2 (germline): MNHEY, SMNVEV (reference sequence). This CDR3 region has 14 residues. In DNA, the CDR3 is TGTGCCAGCAGTTTCGGGGGGCCTGGCGATGAGCAGTTCTTC. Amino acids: CASSFGGPGDEQFF.

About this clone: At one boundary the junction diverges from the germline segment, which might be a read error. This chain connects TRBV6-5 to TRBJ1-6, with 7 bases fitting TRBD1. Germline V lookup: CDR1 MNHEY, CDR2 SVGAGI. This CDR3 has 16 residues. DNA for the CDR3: TGTGCCAGCAGCTACTCCGGGACAGACTATAATTCACCCCTCCACTTT. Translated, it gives CASSYSGTDYNSPLHF.

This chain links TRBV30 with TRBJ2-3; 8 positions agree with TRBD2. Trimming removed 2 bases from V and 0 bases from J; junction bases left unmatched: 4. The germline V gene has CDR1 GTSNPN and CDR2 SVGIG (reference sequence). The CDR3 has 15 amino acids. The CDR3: CAWSLLAVSTDTQYF. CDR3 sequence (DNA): TGTGCCTGGAGTCTACTAGCGGTTAGCACAGATACGCAGTATTTT.

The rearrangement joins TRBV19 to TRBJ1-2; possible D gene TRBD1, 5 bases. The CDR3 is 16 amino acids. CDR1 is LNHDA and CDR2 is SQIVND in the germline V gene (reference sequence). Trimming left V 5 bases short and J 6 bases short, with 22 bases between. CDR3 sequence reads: CASSEGASFRRDGYTF. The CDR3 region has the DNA TGTGCCAGTAGTGAAGGGGCATCATTTAGGCGTGATGGCTACACCTTC. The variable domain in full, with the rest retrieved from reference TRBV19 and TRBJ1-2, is DGGITQSPKYLFRKEGQNVTLSCEQNLNHDAMYWYRQDPGQGLRLIYYSQIVNDFQKGDIAEGYSVSREKKESFPLTVTSAQKNPTAFYLCASSEGASFRRDGYTFGSGTRLTVV.

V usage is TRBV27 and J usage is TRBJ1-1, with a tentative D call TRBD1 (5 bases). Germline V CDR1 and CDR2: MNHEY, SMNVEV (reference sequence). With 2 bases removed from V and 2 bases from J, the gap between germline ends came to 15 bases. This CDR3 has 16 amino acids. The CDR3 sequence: CASSLPPGAENTEAFF. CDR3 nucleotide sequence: TGTGCCAGCAGTTTACCCCCTGGGGCAGAAAACACTGAAGCTTTCTTT.

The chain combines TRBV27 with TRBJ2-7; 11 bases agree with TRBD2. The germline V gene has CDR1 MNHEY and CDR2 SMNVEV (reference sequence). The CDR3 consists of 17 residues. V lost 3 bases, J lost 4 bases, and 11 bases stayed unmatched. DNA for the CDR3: TGTGCCAGCAGTTTTCGAGTAGCGGGAGGGTTTTGGTACGAGCAGTACTTC. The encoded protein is CASSFRVAGGFWYEQYF.

For the CDR3, the DNA is TGTGCCAGCAGGGCGACAGGGGGCTATGGCAATCAGCCCCAGCATTTT. Translation gives CASRATGGYGNQPQHF. The chain couples TRBV28 to TRBJ1-5; 10 bases match TRBD1. J gave up 2 bases and V 6 bases, and 7 bases lay outside the gene matches. Germline-derived CDR1 and CDR2 are MDHEN and SYDVKM. The CDR3 contains 16 residues.

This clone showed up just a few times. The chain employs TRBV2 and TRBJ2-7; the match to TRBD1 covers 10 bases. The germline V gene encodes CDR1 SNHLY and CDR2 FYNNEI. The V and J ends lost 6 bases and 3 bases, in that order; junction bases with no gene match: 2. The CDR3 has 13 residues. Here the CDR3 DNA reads TGTGCCAGCAGCCGGGACAGGGGCTACGAGCAGTACTTC. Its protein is CASSRDRGYEQYF.

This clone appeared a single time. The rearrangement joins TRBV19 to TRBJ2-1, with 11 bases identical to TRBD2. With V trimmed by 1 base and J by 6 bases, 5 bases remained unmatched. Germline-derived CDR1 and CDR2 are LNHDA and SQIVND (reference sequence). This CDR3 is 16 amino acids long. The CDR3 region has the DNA TGTGCCAGTAGTATAGTGGGACTAGCGGATCCCAATGAGCAGTTCTTC. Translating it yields CASSIVGLADPNEQFF.

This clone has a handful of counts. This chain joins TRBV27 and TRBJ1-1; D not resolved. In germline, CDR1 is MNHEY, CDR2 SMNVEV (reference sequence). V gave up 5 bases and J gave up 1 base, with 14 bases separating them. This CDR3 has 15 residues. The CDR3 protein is CASSVQTSGNTEAFF. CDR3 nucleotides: TGTGCCAGCAGTGTCCAGACCTCGGGGAACACTGAAGCTTTCTTT.

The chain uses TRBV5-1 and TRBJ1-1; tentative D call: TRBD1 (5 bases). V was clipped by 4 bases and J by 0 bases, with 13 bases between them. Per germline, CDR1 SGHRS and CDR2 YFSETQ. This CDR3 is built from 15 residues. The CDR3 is CASSMTVPMNTEAFF. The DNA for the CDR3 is TGCGCCAGCAGCATGACAGTCCCTATGAACACTGAAGCTTTCTTT.

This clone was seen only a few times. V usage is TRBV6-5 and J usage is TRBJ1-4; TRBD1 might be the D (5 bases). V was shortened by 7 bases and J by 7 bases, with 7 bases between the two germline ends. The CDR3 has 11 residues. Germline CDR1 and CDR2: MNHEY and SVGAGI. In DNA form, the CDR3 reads TGTGCCAGCAAAAGGGGTGAAAAACTGTTTTTT. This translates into CASKRGEKLFF.